Below, 27 T cell receptor beta chains from the same sample are listed, as sequenced in a study of CD8 T cells in ankylosing spondylitis. Each CDR3 protein is one row after TCRdb ran MiXCR on the 5' RACE reads. The profile shows about 150,000 distinct CDR3 sequences, around two fifths of them singletons. Sequencing was performed on synovial fluid, either unsorted or a sorted T cell fraction (not recorded which). Source of these receptors: a male donor with ankylosing spondylitis.

The chain combines TRBV4-1 with TRBJ1-1, with no clear D. The CDR3 length is 14 residues. V was shortened by 3 bases and J by 2 bases, with 10 bases between the two germline ends. Germline-derived CDR1 and CDR2 are MGHRA and YSYEKL. CDR3 DNA: TGCGCCAGCAGCCATAGACTGACCAACACTGAAGCTTTCTTT. It codes for CASSHRLTNTEAFF.

The chain links TRBV10-1 to TRBJ2-1; D is perhaps TRBD2 (7 bases). The CDR3 is 15 residues long. The germline V gene encodes CDR1 WNHNN and CDR2 SYGVQD (reference sequence). V lost 1 base and J lost 3, with 10 bases in between. In DNA, the CDR3 is TGCGCCAGCAGTGAGTGGGAGGGGGTCTACAATGAGCAGTTCTTC. This codes for CASSEWEGVYNEQFF.

This clonotype was seen a handful of times. The rearrangement uses TRBV11-2 and TRBJ2-5; 13 bases align to TRBD2. In germline, CDR1 is SGHAT, CDR2 FQNNGV. The ends lost 1 base at V and 3 bases at J; junction bases unmatched: 11. This CDR3 spans 19 amino acids. CDR3 sequence (DNA): TGTGCCAGCAGCTTAGGTTTAGGACTAGCGGGAGCGGTCGAAGAGACCCAGTACTTC. This sequence encodes CASSLGLGLAGAVEETQYF.

The chain combines TRBV2 with TRBJ2-7; D ambiguous. The V gene lost 4 bases and the J gene lost 3 bases, with 19 bases spanning the gap. The CDR3 extends over 16 amino acids. CDR1 is SNHLY and CDR2 is FYNNEI in the germline V gene. CDR3 loop: CASSGWPGLKFYEQYF. The CDR3 nucleotides read TGTGCCAGCAGTGGATGGCCTGGGCTTAAGTTCTACGAGCAGTACTTC.

The V and J genes are TRBV18 and TRBJ2-7; D is uncertain. The CDR3 runs to 12 residues. Trimming removed 5 bases from V and 6 bases from J, with 11 bases in between. In germline, CDR1 is KGHSH, CDR2 LQKENI. The CDR3 sequence is CASSSLLGEQYF. In DNA form, the CDR3 reads TGTGCCAGCTCATCCCTATTGGGCGAGCAGTACTTC.

There are a few counts of this clonotype. V gene TRBV20-1 combines with J gene TRBJ2-1; either TRBD1 or TRBD2 may supply D (8 bases each). The CDR3 contains 15 residues. Per the germline V gene, CDR1 is DFQATT and CDR2 is SNEGSKA (reference sequence). V shed 5 bases and J shed 1 base, with 15 bases lying between them. CDR3 amino acids: CSAGRGDRSYNEQFF. CDR3 DNA: TGCAGTGCTGGGCGGGGGGACAGGTCCTACAATGAGCAGTTCTTC.

V gene TRBV7-6 combines with J gene TRBJ2-5; the D is unclear. CDR1 SGHVS and CDR2 FNYEAQ come from the germline V gene. Trimming shortened V by 2 bases and J by 0 bases, and 10 bases separated the two germline ends. The CDR3 consists of 15 residues. The CDR3 protein is CASSLIITDQETQYF. CDR3 bases: TGTGCCAGCAGCTTAATAATTACCGACCAAGAGACCCAGTACTTC.

The chain links TRBV15 to TRBJ2-3; no firm D call. Germline CDR1 reads LNHNV; CDR2 reads YYDKDF (reference sequence). V gave up 5 bases and J gave up 3 bases, with 12 bases separating them. The CDR3 spans 14 residues. Written as DNA, the CDR3 is TGTGCCACCAGCGCGAAGGGCGAGACAGATACGCAGTATTTT. This translates into CATSAKGETDTQYF.

The rearrangement joins TRBV3-1 to TRBJ2-1; 11 nucleotides agree with TRBD1. Germline V gene sequence: CDR1 LGHDT, CDR2 YNNKEL (reference sequence). After removal of 4 bases from V and 1 base from J, the junction contained 9 bases not matched to a gene. The CDR3 totals 18 residues. The CDR3 loop reads CASSPGQGAPRSYNEQFF. CDR3 DNA: TGTGCCAGCAGCCCAGGACAGGGGGCCCCACGGTCCTACAATGAGCAGTTCTTC.

This clonotype was picked up a small number of times. The chain has TRBV20-1 and TRBJ2-7; D may be TRBD1 or TRBD2 (5 bases each). V lost 0 bases to trimming and J lost 2 bases, with 14 bases between them. Per germline, CDR1 DFQATT and CDR2 SNEGSKA (reference sequence). This CDR3 contains 15 residues. The CDR3 DNA follows: TGCAGTGCTAGAGACAACCGGGACGGGACCTACGAGCAGTACTTC. Protein product: CSARDNRDGTYEQYF.

V and J are TRBV12-3 or TRBV12-4 and TRBJ2-1; D is perhaps TRBD2 (7 bases). There are 14 residues in the CDR3. V was shortened by 10 bases and J by 7 bases, with 20 bases between the two germline ends. CDR3 sequence reads: CAILGGGLINEQFF. The DNA of the CDR3 is TGTGCCATCCTAGGGGGGGGGCTGATTAATGAGCAGTTCTTC.

V usage is TRBV7-9 and J usage is TRBJ1-2; D is unclear. V lost 2 bases to trimming and J lost 8 bases, with 12 bases between them. The CDR3 consists of 13 residues. In germline, CDR1 is SEHNR, CDR2 FQNEAQ (reference sequence). The CDR3 DNA sequence: TGTGCCAGCAGCTTACGGGCCGGGCGAGGCTACACCTTC. As protein: CASSLRAGRGYTF.

This chain links TRBV27 with TRBJ1-6; D is uncertain. Germline assignment: CDR1 MNHEY and CDR2 SMNVEV (reference sequence). V shed 6 bases and J shed 3 bases, with 12 bases lying between them. The CDR3 sequence is 15 residues long. CDR3 in amino acids: CASSRWLGYNSPLHF. Here the CDR3 DNA reads TGTGCCAGCAGCCGCTGGCTGGGCTATAATTCACCCCTCCACTTT.

The CDR3 DNA reads TGTGCCAGCAGCTTACTAGGACCTCCCCCGGTCACTGAAGCTTTCTTT. This sequence encodes CASSLLGPPPVTEAFF. V gene TRBV7-3 combines with J gene TRBJ1-1; D gene uncertain. The V gene lost 2 bases and the J gene lost 4 bases, with 17 bases spanning the gap. This CDR3 has 16 residues. CDR1 and CDR2 (germline): SGHTA, FQGTGA.

This clonotype was found a few times. This chain connects TRBV7-9 to TRBJ2-7; 10 bases match TRBD1. This CDR3 is built from 16 residues. The germline V gene has CDR1 SEHNR and CDR2 FQNEAQ (reference sequence). The V and J ends lost 5 bases and 0 bases, in that order; junction bases with no gene match: 7. CDR3 protein: CASSHPRDRGSYEQYF. CDR3 sequence (DNA): TGTGCCAGCAGCCACCCCCGGGACAGGGGCTCCTACGAGCAGTACTTC.

The table lists this clonotype with many counts. V usage is TRBV5-6 and J usage is TRBJ1-4; D is uncertain. V was cut by 2 bases and J by 4 bases, with 12 bases left in between. CDR1 and CDR2 from the germline V gene are SGHDT and YYEEEE. CDR3 length: 15 residues. The CDR3 DNA follows: TGTGCCAGCAGCTTCCGGGCGGCCTATAATGAAAAACTGTTTTTT. It yields the protein CASSFRAAYNEKLFF. The full variable domain, completed using reference TRBV5-6 and TRBJ1-4, is DAGVTQSPTHLIKTRGQQVTLRCSPKSGHDTVSWYQQALGQGPQFIFQYYEEEERQRGNFPDRFSGHQFPNYSSELNVNALLLGDSALYLCASSFRAAYNEKLFFGSGTQLSVL.

The chain couples TRBV11-2 to TRBJ2-1; tentative D call: TRBD2 (5 bases). V was trimmed by 0 bases and J by 7 bases, leaving 7 bases between them. The CDR3 totals 13 residues. Germline V gives CDR1 SGHAT, CDR2 FQNNGV. The CDR3 sequence is CASSLDPGNEQFF. The CDR3 DNA follows: TGTGCCAGCAGCTTAGATCCGGGGAATGAGCAGTTCTTC.

CDR3 sequence (DNA): TGCAGTGCCCAGACTAGCGGACTTTACAATGAGCAGTTCTTC. Translated, it gives CSAQTSGLYNEQFF. The V gene is TRBV20-1, the J gene TRBJ2-1, with 9 bases fitting TRBD2. This CDR3 has 14 amino acids. Germline CDR1 DFQATT, CDR2 SNEGSKA (reference sequence). The junction had 7 bases not matched to a gene; V was cut back by 6 bases and J by 4 bases.

This clonotype was seen only a few times. The V and J genes are TRBV20-1 and TRBJ1-5, with D possibly TRBD1 on 5 matching bases. Trimming pared 4 bases from V and 7 bases from J, leaving 14 bases between. The CDR3 runs to 13 residues. Per germline, CDR1 DFQATT and CDR2 SNEGSKA (reference sequence). The CDR3 DNA reads as TGCAGTGCTATCCGGGGCGCGGGGCAGCCCCAGCATTTT. It specifies CSAIRGAGQPQHF.

This clonotype has ten or more counts. The J gene is TRBJ2-2, the V gene TRBV4-2; perhaps D is TRBD1 or TRBD2 (5 bases each). Germline CDR1 LGHNA, CDR2 YNFKEQ. The V end was cut by 4 bases, the J end by 3 bases, with 9 bases between. The CDR3 extends over 14 amino acids. This CDR3 reads CASSPRGDTGELFF. DNA of the CDR3: TGTGCCAGCAGCCCTCGGGGCGACACCGGGGAGCTGTTTTTT.

This clonotype was seen a handful of times. CDR3 nucleotide sequence: TGCGCCAGCTTCCAAAACGGGACTCCCTCCACAGATACGCAGTATTTT. Translated: CASFQNGTPSTDTQYF. The genes are TRBV5-1 and TRBJ2-3; D might be TRBD2 (6 bases). Germline V gene sequence: CDR1 SGHRS, CDR2 YFSETQ. The CDR3 runs to 16 residues. Trimming pared 7 bases from V and 2 bases from J, leaving 20 bases between.

Only a few counts were recorded for this clonotype. The rearrangement links TRBV20-1 to TRBJ1-2; tentatively, D is TRBD1 (5 bases). The V gene lost 6 bases and the J gene lost 4 bases, with 21 bases spanning the gap. Germline CDR1 DFQATT, CDR2 SNEGSKA (reference sequence). CDR3 length: 15 amino acids. The CDR3 sequence: CSAPRDDRPSYGYTF. The CDR3 coding sequence is TGCAGTGCCCCTCGGGACGACCGGCCTAGCTATGGCTACACCTTC.

This sequence joins TRBV5-6 and TRBJ1-2; 9 bases agree with TRBD1. V was pared by 0 bases and J by 3 bases, with 6 bases of the junction left unmatched. The CDR3 spans 16 residues. Germline V gene lookup returns CDR1 SGHDT and CDR2 YYEEEE. CDR3 amino acids: CASSLAPGQGDYGYTF. DNA of the CDR3: TGTGCCAGCAGCTTGGCCCCGGGACAGGGTGACTATGGCTACACCTTC.

The V and J genes are TRBV20-1 and TRBJ2-7, with D hard to call. This CDR3 has 11 residues. Germline CDR1 reads DFQATT; CDR2 reads SNEGSKA (reference sequence). The V end was cut by 4 bases, the J end by 3 bases, with 7 bases between. CDR3 nucleotide sequence: TGCAGTGCTATAGATTTCTACGAGCAGTACTTC. Translated: CSAIDFYEQYF.

The chain has TRBV28 and TRBJ2-1; a weak D match, TRBD2 (5 bases). The CDR3 runs 13 residues. Germline-derived CDR1 and CDR2 are MDHEN and SYDVKM. The V end was cut by 7 bases, the J end by 3 bases, with 10 bases between. The CDR3 nucleotides are TGTGCCAGCACCATCCGGGACTACAATGAGCAGTTCTTC. Translating it yields CASTIRDYNEQFF.

The chain carries TRBV27 and TRBJ2-7; 8 positions agree with TRBD2. Unmatched junction bases numbered 7, after V lost 4 bases and J lost 2 bases. This CDR3 is built from 15 residues. Per germline, CDR1 MNHEY and CDR2 SMNVEV (reference sequence). CDR3 in amino acids: CASSSIAGPPYEQYF. CDR3 bases: TGTGCCAGCAGTTCGATAGCGGGACCCCCCTACGAGCAGTACTTC.

This chain connects TRBV18 to TRBJ2-7; tentatively, D is TRBD1 (6 bases). This CDR3 has 16 residues. Germline CDR1 and CDR2: KGHSH and LQKENI. V lost 6 bases to trimming and J lost 1 base, with 19 bases between them. The DNA of the CDR3 is TGTGCCAGCTCCCCTTTCGACAGGTTCCTTTCCTACGAGCAGTACTTC. This encodes CASSPFDRFLSYEQYF.